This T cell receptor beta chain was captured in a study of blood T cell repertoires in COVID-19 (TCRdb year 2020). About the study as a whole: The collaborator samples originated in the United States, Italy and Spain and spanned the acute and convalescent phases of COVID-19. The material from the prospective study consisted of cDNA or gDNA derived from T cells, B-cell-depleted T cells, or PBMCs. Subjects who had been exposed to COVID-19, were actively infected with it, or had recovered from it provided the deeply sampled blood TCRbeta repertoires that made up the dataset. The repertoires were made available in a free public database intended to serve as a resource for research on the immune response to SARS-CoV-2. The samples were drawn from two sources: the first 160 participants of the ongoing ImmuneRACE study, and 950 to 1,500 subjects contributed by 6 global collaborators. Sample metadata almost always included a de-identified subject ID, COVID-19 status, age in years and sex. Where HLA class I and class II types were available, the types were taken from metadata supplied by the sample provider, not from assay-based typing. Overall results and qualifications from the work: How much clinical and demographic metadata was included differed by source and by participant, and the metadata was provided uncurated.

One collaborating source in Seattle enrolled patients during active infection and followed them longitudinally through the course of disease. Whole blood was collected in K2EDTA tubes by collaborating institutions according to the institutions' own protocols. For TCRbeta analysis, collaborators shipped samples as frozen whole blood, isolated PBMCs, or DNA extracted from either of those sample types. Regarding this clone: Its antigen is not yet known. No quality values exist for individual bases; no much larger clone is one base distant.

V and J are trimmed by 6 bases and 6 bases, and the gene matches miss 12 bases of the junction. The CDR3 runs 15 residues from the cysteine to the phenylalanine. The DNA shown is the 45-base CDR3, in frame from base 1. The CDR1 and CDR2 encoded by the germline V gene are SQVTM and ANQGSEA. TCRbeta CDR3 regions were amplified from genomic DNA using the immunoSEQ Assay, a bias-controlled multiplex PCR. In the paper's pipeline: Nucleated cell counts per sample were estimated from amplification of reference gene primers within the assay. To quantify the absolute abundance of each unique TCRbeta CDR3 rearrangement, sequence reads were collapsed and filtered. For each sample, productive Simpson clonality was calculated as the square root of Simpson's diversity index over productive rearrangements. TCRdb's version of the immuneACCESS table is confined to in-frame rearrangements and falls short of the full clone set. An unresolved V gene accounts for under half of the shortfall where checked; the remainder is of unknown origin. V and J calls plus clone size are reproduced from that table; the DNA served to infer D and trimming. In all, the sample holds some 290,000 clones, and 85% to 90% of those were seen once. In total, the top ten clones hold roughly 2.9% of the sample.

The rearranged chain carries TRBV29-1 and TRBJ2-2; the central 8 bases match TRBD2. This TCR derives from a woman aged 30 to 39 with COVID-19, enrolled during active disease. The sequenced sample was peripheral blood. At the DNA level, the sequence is TGCAGCGTACACCTTAGCGGGATGGGTCCCGGGGAGCTGTTTTTT. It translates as CSVHLSGMGPGELFF.